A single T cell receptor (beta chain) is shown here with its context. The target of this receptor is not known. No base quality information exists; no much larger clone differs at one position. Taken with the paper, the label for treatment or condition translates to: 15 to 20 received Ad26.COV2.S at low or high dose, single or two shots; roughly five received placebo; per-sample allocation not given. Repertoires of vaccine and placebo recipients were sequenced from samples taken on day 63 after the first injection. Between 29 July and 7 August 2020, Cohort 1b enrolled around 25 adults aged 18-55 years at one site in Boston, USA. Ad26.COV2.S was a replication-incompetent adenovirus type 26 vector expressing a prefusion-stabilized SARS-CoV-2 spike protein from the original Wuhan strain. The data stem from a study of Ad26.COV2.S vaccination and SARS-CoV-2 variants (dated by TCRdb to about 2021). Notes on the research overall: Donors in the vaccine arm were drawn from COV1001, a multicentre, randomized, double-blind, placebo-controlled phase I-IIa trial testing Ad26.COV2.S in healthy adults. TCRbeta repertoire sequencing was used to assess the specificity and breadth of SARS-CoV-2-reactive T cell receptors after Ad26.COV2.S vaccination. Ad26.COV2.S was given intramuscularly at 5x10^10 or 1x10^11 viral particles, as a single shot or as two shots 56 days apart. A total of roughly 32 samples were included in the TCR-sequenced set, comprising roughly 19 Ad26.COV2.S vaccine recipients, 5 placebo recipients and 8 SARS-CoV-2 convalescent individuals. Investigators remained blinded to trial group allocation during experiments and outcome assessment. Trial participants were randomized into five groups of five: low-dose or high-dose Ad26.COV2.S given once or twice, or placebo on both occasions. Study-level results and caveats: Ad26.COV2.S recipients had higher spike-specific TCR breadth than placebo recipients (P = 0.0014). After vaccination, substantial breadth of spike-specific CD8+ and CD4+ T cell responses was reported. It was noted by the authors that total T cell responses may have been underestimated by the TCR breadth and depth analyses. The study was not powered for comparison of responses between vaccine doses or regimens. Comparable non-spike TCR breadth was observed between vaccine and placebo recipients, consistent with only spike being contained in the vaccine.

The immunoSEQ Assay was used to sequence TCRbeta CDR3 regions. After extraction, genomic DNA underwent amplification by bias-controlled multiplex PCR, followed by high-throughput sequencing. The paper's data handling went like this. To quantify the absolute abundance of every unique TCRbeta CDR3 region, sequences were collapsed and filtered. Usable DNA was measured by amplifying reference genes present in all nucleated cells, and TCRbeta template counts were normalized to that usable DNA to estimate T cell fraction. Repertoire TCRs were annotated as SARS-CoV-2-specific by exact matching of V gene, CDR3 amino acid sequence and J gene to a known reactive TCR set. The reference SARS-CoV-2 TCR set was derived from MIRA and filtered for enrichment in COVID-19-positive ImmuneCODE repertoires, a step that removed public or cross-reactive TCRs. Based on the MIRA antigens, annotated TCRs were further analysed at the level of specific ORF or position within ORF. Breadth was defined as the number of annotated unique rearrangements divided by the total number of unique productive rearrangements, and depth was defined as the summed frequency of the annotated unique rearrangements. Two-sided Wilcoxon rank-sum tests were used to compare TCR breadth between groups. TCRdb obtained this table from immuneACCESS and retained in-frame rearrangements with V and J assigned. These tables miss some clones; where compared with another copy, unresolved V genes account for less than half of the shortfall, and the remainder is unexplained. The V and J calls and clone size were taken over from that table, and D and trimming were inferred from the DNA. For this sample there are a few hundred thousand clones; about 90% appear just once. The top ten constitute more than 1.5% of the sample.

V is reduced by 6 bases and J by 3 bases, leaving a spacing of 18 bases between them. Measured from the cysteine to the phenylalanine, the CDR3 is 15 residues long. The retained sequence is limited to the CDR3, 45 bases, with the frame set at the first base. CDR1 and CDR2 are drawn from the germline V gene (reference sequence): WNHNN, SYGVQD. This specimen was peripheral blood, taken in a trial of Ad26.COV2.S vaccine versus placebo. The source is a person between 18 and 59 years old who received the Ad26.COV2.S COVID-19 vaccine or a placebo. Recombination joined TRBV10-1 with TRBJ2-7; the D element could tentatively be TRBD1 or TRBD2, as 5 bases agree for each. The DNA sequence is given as TGCGCCAGCAGCGCTTCGACGGTGGGGGTCTACGAGCAGTACTTC. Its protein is CASSASTVGVYEQYF.